The clone carrying this T cell receptor beta chain was counted between two and nine times. Its antigen is currently unknown. Isolation of PBMCs gave at least 7 million cells per sample. The sample originates from a study of blood T cells in healthy people across ages. The study's findings and limits: Diversity of TCR beta per million T cells declined in a roughly linear way with age. Total diversity from one million sequenced T cells was likely underestimated.

Primed by a sample-barcoded 5' primer and a J-beta primer mix, a second PCR proceeded for about 6 to 11 cycles. TCRdb fed the 5' RACE reads into MiXCR, producing one record per CDR3 protein. This repertoire shows approximately 800,000 distinct CDR3 sequences, roughly 50% found once; its top ten account for 25% to 30%. Material: blood. This TCR was recovered from a man in his forties or fifties in good health.

CDR3 DNA: TGCGCCAGCAGCGAAGGGACTAGCGGGAGCACGAAGCAGTTCTTC. Amino acids: CASSEGTSGSTKQFF. The rearrangement joins TRBV5-1 to TRBJ2-1, with TRBD2 identical over 14 bases. Germline V CDR1 and CDR2: SGHRS, YFSETQ. The CDR3 sequence is 15 residues long. Trimming took 4 bases from V and 11 from J; bases not matched to a gene: 8. The full variable domain, with the rest looked up from reference TRBV5-1 and TRBJ2-1, is KAGVTQTPRYLIKTRGQQVTLSCSPISGHRSVSWYQQTPGQGLQFLFEYFSETQRNKGNFPGRFSGRQFSNSRSEMNVSTLELGDSALYLCASSEGTSGSTKQFFGPGTRLTVL.